These 9 T cell receptor beta chains were sequenced from one sample in a study of T cell changes during pregnancy in multiple sclerosis. Only in-frame clones appear in the TCRdb table, and some are missing; sequencing was by immunoSEQ multiplex PCR. In the table there are under 45,000 clones, 80% to 90% of which are singletons. Here the sequenced sample was CD4+ T cells from peripheral blood mononuclear cells, taken in the first trimester of pregnancy. These receptors all stem from a female donor with multiple sclerosis, enrolled in a pregnancy study.

This clone was recorded only once. The genes are TRBV29-1 and TRBJ1-4; 9 bases map to TRBD1. CDR1 and CDR2 from the germline V gene are SQVTM and ANQGSEA. Trimming took 6 bases from V and 5 from J; bases not matched to a gene: 10. The CDR3 is 15 amino acids. CDR3 in amino acids: CSVASIQGANEKLFF. CDR3 coding DNA: TGCAGCGTCGCAAGCATACAGGGGGCGAATGAAAAACTGTTTTTT.

J is TRBJ2-2 and V is TRBV6-5, with D tentatively TRBD1 (5 bases). There are 14 residues in the CDR3. Trimming took 8 bases from V and 6 from J, leaving 16 bases between them. Per the germline V gene, CDR1 is MNHEY and CDR2 is SVGAGI. The CDR3 loop is CASRSSGYAGELFF. The CDR3 nucleotides are TGTGCCAGCCGGAGTTCAGGGTACGCCGGGGAGCTGTTTTTT.

This sequence joins TRBV19 and TRBJ1-4; D is ambiguous. Germline CDR1 and CDR2: LNHDA and SQIVND (reference sequence). The length of the CDR3 is 15 residues. Trimming pared 5 bases from V and 6 bases from J, leaving 16 bases between. This chain's CDR3 is CASSFGRGSDEKLFF. CDR3 coding DNA: TGTGCCAGTAGTTTCGGGAGAGGGAGCGATGAAAAACTGTTTTTT.

The chain recombines TRBV18 with TRBJ2-7, with 14 nucleotides matching TRBD2. Germline V lookup: CDR1 KGHSH, CDR2 LQKENI. This CDR3 comprises 16 residues. Trimming removed 3 bases from V and 8 bases from J; junction bases left unmatched: 9. Written as DNA, the CDR3 is TGTGCCAGCTCACCTGGCACCGGACTAGCGGGAGGCAAGCAGTACTTC. Protein sequence: CASSPGTGLAGGKQYF.

The chain has TRBV7-2 and TRBJ2-7, with a possible D match to TRBD2 (5 bases). Germline-derived CDR1 and CDR2 are SGHTA and FQGNSA. With 3 bases removed from V and 3 bases from J, the gap between germline ends came to 12 bases. The CDR3 is 14 residues long. CDR3 nucleotide sequence: TGTGCCAGCAGCTTGATCACTCGGGACTACGAGCAGTACTTC. Translating gives CASSLITRDYEQYF.

The rearrangement links TRBV25-1 to TRBJ2-1, with 12 positions matching TRBD2. The CDR3 extends over 15 amino acids. The J segment lost 12 bases and the V segment lost 3 bases, leaving 9 bases of the junction unmatched. Germline CDR1 and CDR2: MGHDK and SYGVNS. The CDR3 bases are TGTGCCAGCAGTGACCTAGCGGGAGGGCCATCTGGGCAGTTCTTC. Its translation: CASSDLAGGPSGQFF. Combining the CDR3 with reference TRBV25-1 and TRBJ2-1 gives the whole variable domain EADIYQTPRYLVIGTGKKITLECSQTMGHDKMYWYQQDPGMELHLIHYSYGVNSTEKGDLSSESTVSRIRTEHFPLTLESARPSHTSQYLCASSDLAGGPSGQFFGPGTRLTVL.

This clone came up once. The V call is TRBV5-6, the J call TRBJ2-7; the match to TRBD2 covers 11 bases. Germline lookup yields CDR1 SGHDT and CDR2 YYEEEE. This CDR3 contains 15 residues. The ends lost 4 bases at V and 7 bases at J; junction bases unmatched: 10. DNA of the CDR3: TGTGCCAGCAGCAAGGCCGTAGCGGGAGGGCAGGAGCAGTACTTC. Amino acid sequence: CASSKAVAGGQEQYF.

The CDR3 sequence: CAISESVAVNNEQFF. The DNA for the CDR3 is TGTGCCATCAGTGAGTCGGTAGCAGTTAATAATGAGCAGTTCTTC. The chain links TRBV10-3 to TRBJ2-1, with D uncertain. The CDR3 contains 15 residues. CDR1 is ENHRY and CDR2 is SYGVKD in the germline V gene. Trimming shortened V by 0 bases and J by 7 bases, and 13 bases separated the two germline ends.

The V and J genes are TRBV4-3 and TRBJ1-2; the D is unclear. The V end lost 0 bases, the J end lost 5 bases, and 16 bases lay between the germline ends. The germline V gene encodes CDR1 LGHNA and CDR2 YSLEER. The length of the CDR3 is 16 residues. CDR3 loop: CASSQDRNRRLYGYTF. CDR3 DNA sequence: TGCGCCAGCAGCCAAGATCGCAACAGAAGACTATATGGCTACACCTTC.